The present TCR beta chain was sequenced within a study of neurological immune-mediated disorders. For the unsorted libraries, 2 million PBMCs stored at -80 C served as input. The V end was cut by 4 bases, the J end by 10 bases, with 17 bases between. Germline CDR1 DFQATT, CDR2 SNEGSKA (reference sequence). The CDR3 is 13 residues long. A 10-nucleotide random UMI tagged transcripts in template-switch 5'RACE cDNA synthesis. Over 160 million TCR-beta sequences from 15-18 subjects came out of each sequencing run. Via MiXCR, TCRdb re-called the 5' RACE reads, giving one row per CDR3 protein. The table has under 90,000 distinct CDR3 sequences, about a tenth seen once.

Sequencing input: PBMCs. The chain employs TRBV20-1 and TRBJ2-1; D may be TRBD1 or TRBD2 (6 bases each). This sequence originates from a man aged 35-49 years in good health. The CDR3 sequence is CSANQRGLGEQFF. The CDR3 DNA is TGCAGTGCTAACCAACGGGGGCTTGGGGAGCAGTTCTTC.